This record concerns one TCR beta chain sequence. Its antigen remains unidentified. Base-call qualities are not available, and no considerably larger clone is one nucleotide away. From its cysteine to its phenylalanine, the CDR3 spans 22 amino acids. Just the 66-base CDR3 DNA is kept, in frame starting at base 1. This entry comes from a study of shared clonotypes between healthy human individuals (dated by TCRdb to about 2020). The study in broad terms: A few men and two women, aged 18 to 49 years, made up the cohort. Per donor, three plates each were used for CD4 naive and CD4 memory, two for CD8 naive, and one for CD8 memory. Blood TCR repertoires of five healthy adults were deeply sequenced to estimate repertoire size and the extent of clonotype sharing between individuals. To increase sequencing depth and limit assay-specific biases, different laboratories used diverse techniques to prepare libraries and sequence TCR repertoires. Leukapheresis yielded between about 0.94 and 9.5 billion PBMCs per donor. Study-wide findings and limitations: Incomplete sequencing was indicated by rarefaction of sorted-subset datasets, despite the large sequencing depth. Because the study included a small number of donors, the genetic and exposure-history diversity represented was limited. Sampling was restricted to blood, and TCR repertoires in tissue are likely to differ from TCR repertoires in blood. Larger estimated clonotype richness was generally found for naive subsets than for memory subsets. Based on pairwise subsampling, the degree of clonotype sharing among donors was expected to be affected by sequencing depth. When a handful of donors were compared, the shared fraction of clonotypes was about 5% for naive CD4, less than 4% for naive CD8, about 2.4% for memory CD4, and less than 0.45% for memory CD8. Compared with non-shared clonotypes, clonotypes shared by all four sorted-subset donors had higher generation probabilities.

For the CD8 naive samples, CD45RO-negative cells were positively selected for CCR7, yielding a CD45RA+CCR7+ population from which TemRA cells were excluded. Donors were healthy HIV-negative adults with no recently reported acute infections or vaccinations. All donors were Caucasian adults living in Nashville, Tennessee, USA. After blood collection by leukapheresis, PBMCs were isolated using Ficoll-Histopaque density gradient centrifugation and then cryopreserved in the vapor phase of liquid nitrogen. Analytical flow cytometry was used to check the purity and quantity of each magnetically sorted T cell population. From each sorted fraction, genomic DNA was isolated and quantified by UV absorbance on a Nanodrop 2000c. Using the deep immunoSEQ assay, multiplex PCR amplified TCR CDR3 regions from genomic DNA. For each cell subset, the extracted genomic DNA was distributed evenly across all wells of several immunoSEQ 96-well plates, and each plate served as one replicate. For sorted subsets, each replicate PCR was loaded with around 200 ng genomic DNA, equivalent to 30,000 or so T cell genomes. The purified libraries were quantified using a Qubit 3.0 fluorometer, sized with a Bioanalyzer 2100, and then quantified again using the KAPA Library Quantification kit. A separate single-read 150-cycle Illumina NextSeq 550 flow cell was used to sequence each immunoSEQ 96-well plate. On the authors' methods: The immunoSEQ output contained only junctional sequences without quality scores, so filtering could not match that applied to full-length reads. Sequences were annotated with PyIR, a Python wrapper for IgBLAST v1.9, and V/J genes and CDR3 were assigned using IMGT germline references. Reads with weak V/J assignments (E-value above 1e-6), missing CDR3, stop codons, out-of-frame junctions, or ambiguous translated residues were removed. V3J clonotypes were defined as sequences sharing an identical inferred V gene, J gene, and CDR3 amino acid sequence. To compute the percentage overlap between repertoires, the number of shared unique clonotypes was divided by the size of the smaller repertoire. RTK rarefaction, the Chao1 estimator, and Recon v2.1 estimates of unobserved clonotypes were used to assess repertoire richness. OLGA was used to compute generation probabilities for all TCRbeta clonotypes that the gDNA method yielded from a handful of donors. The table was pulled from immuneACCESS by TCRdb, which kept in-frame rearrangements only. Such tables lose some clones; where checked, under half of the loss comes from unresolved V genes, and the rest has no known cause. Clone size and V and J calls were adopted from that table, with D and trimming inferred from the DNA. The sample table lists about 2.1 million clones, approximately 94% of them with a count of one. Under 2% of the sample comes from the top ten.

Sample: naive CD8+ T cells from PBMCs. The meaning of the sample's cell subset or site label: CD45RA+CCR7+. The chain joins TRBV21-1 to TRBJ1-3. TRBV21-1 is deemed a pseudogene. The clonotype comes from a young man in good health. Some clones in this sample may be carry-over from other donors' samples. This receptor has the CDR3 CASSRTPLSFPVHLSSGNTIYF. The nucleotides read TGTGCCAGCAGCAGGACTCCCCTATCGTTCCCGGTACATCTGAGCTCTGGAAACACCATATATTTT.